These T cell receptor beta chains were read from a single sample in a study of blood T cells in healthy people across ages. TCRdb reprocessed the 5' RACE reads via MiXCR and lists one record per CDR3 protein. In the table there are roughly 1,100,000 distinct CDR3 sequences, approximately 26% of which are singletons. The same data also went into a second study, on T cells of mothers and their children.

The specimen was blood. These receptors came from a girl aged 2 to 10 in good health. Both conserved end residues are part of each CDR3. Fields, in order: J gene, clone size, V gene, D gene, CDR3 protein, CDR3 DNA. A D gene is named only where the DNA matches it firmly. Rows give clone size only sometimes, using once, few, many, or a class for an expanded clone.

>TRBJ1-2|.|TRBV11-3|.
CASSFPGQGYGYTF
TGTGCCAGCAGCTTCCCGGGCCAAGGATATGGCTACACCTTC
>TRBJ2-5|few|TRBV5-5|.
CASSSWTRETQYF
TGTGCCAGCAGCTCCTGGACCCGGGAGACCCAGTACTTC
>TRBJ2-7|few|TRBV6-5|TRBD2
CASSYFPLAGGNYEQYF
TGTGCCAGCAGTTACTTTCCACTAGCGGGGGGGAACTACGAGCAGTACTTC
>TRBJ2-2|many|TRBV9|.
CASSVEDGELFF
TGTGCCAGCAGCGTAGAGGACGGGGAGCTGTTTTTT
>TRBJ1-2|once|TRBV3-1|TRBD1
CASRPEYGTDYGYTF
TGTGCCAGCAGGCCTGAATACGGGACAGACTATGGCTACACCTTC
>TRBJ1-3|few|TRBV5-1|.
CASSSSGDRNTIYF
TGCGCCAGCAGCTCCTCCGGTGACAGAAACACCATATATTTT
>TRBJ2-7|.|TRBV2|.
CASSEQVYEQYF
TGTGCCAGCAGTGAACAAGTGTACGAGCAGTACTTC
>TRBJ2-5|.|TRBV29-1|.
CSVEGGAGMHQETQYF
TGCAGCGTTGAAGGCGGCGCGGGGATGCACCAAGAGACCCAGTACTTC
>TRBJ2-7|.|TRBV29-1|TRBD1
CSARTGEYEQYF
TGCAGCGCCCGGACAGGGGAGTACGAGCAGTACTTC
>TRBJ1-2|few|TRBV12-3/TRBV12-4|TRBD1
CASSIRDRDGYTF
TGTGCCAGCAGTATCCGGGACAGGGACGGCTACACCTTC
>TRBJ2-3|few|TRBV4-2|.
CASSPPGDAEQYF
TGTGCCAGCAGCCCCCCCGGGGACGCAGAGCAGTATTTT
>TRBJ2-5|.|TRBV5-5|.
CASSDGPQGRETQYF
TGTGCCAGCAGCGATGGGCCGCAGGGTCGGGAGACCCAGTACTTC
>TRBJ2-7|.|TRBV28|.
CASSMEYEQYF
TGTGCCAGCTCTATGGAATACGAGCAGTACTTC
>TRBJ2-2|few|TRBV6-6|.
CASMEGGELFF
TGTGCCAGCATGGAAGGCGGGGAGCTGTTTTTT
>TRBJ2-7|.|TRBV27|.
CASSLVGTLGEQYF
TGTGCCAGCAGTTTAGTCGGGACATTGGGCGAGCAGTACTTC
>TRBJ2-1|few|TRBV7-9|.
CASSHPDTENEQFF
TGTGCCAGCAGCCACCCGGACACCGAAAATGAGCAGTTCTTC
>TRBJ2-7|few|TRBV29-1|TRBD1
CSVELGQGYEQYF
TGCAGCGTTGAGCTGGGACAGGGTTACGAGCAGTACTTC
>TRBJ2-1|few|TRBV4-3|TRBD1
CASSQGDRFYNEQFF
TGCGCCAGCAGCCAAGGGGACAGGTTTTACAATGAGCAGTTCTTC
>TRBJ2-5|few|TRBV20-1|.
CSARDSKRAQETQYF
TGCAGTGCTAGAGATAGTAAGCGGGCCCAAGAGACCCAGTACTTC
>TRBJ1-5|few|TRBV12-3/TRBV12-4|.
CASSFGGENQPQHF
TGTGCCAGCAGTTTTGGGGGGGAAAATCAGCCCCAGCATTTT
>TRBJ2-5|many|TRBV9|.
CASGGPLETQYF
TGTGCCAGCGGAGGCCCCCTGGAGACCCAGTACTTC
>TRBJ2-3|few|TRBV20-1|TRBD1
CSAGKGQGGETQYF
TGCAGTGCTGGTAAAGGACAGGGAGGAGAGACCCAGTACTTT
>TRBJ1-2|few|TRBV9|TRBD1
CASSERQGRRDGYTF
TGTGCCAGCAGCGAGAGACAGGGTAGAAGGGATGGCTACACCTTC
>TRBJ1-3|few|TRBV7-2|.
CASSFLGRSGNTIYF
TGTGCCAGCAGCTTTTTGGGGAGGTCCGGAAACACCATATATTTT
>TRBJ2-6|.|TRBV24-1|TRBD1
CATSDSGQSVSGANVLTF
TGTGCCACCAGTGATTCGGGACAGTCAGTCTCTGGGGCCAACGTCCTGACTTTC
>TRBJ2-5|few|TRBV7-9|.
CASSLVPAETQYF
TGTGCCAGCAGCTTAGTTCCGGCGGAGACCCAGTACTTC
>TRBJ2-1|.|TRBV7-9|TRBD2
CASSIPTSSWHEQFF
TGTGCCAGCAGCATACCGACTAGCTCTTGGCATGAGCAGTTCTTC
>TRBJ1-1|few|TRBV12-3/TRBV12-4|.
CASSLRQGTFF
TGTGCCAGCAGTTTAAGGCAGGGAACTTTCTTT
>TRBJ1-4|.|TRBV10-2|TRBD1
CASSTGGFEKLFF
TGCGCCAGCTCGACAGGGGGTTTTGAAAAACTGTTTTTT
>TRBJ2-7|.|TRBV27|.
CASSLFVAGVHEQYF
TGTGCCAGCAGTTTATTTGTCGCAGGGGTCCACGAGCAGTACTTC
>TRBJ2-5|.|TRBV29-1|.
CSVEGQVEVETQYF
TGCAGCGTTGAGGGGCAGGTGGAGGTGGAGACCCAGTACTTC
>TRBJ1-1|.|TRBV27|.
CASNLRWGSGTEAFF
TGTGCCAGCAACCTTCGGTGGGGATCAGGCACTGAAGCTTTCTTT
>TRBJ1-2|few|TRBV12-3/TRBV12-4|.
CASMGPLRHGYTF
TGTGCCAGCATGGGACCCCTGAGGCATGGCTACACCTTC